The entry below describes one TCR beta chain. Its antigen is currently unknown. V gave up 5 bases and J gave up 3 bases, with 22 bases separating them. CDR1 SGHTA and CDR2 FQGTGA come from the germline V gene. The CDR3 loop spans 17 amino acids. The data were obtained in a study of type 1 regulatory T cells. Study-wide context: This in vitro CD4 product, T-allo10, is enriched for Tr1 cells and alloantigen-specific.

T-allo10 cells from the graft donor were described as anergic, host-alloantigen-specific, and alloantigen-specific suppressors. TCRdb reprocessed the reads with MiXCR, giving one entry per CDR3 protein. The table shows tens of thousands of distinct CDR3 sequences, with approximately 77% occurring only once. This clonotype was obtained from a human donor in good health. The specimen sequenced was cultured T cells, either the whole culture or a sorted T cell fraction (not recorded which). The subset here: Tr1-enriched cell product generated in vitro against host alloantigens. The chain joins TRBV7-3 to TRBJ1-2, with D perhaps TRBD1 (5 bases). The CDR3 here is CASSHLTGQGFDYGYTF. The CDR3 DNA reads as TGTGCCAGCAGCCACCTAACGGGGCAGGGATTCGACTATGGCTACACCTTC.